Given below is one T cell receptor (beta chain) in context. This specimen comes from a study of sequential checkpoint blockade in melanoma. On the study more broadly: After both sequences, patients received maintenance nivolumab.

Treatment described: randomized to nivolumab then ipilimumab (arm A) or the reverse (arm B). PBMC sorting kept live CD3+CD8+ cells without CD19 or CD56. Assay used: immunoSEQ multiplex PCR; TCRdb lists only in-frame clones, some missing. The sample comprises some 16,000 clones, 90% to 95% of which are singletons, and roughly 24% rests with the top ten. The source material was CD8+ T cells sorted from blood (inferred from file names), sampled from a patient given nivolumab and ipilimumab in sequence. The source of this sequence is a human donor with melanoma.

This CDR3 is CASSPTGSGNEQYF. The CDR3 DNA follows: TGTGCCAGCAGTCCAACGGGGTCGGGGAACGAGCAGTACTTC. V and J are TRBV27 and TRBJ2-7; a weak D match, TRBD2 (5 bases). Germline CDR1 MNHEY, CDR2 SMNVEV (reference sequence). Trimming took 5 bases from V and 5 from J, leaving 16 bases between them. This CDR3 has 14 residues.